The clone carrying this T cell receptor beta chain appeared once. Its antigen is currently unknown. These data belong to a study of cytomegalovirus exposure and HLA in healthy donors. This CDR3 region has 14 residues. Looked up from germline, CDR1 is SGHRS and CDR2 is YFSETQ. Trimming removed 5 bases from V and 5 bases from J, with 13 bases in between. Findings and caveats of the study: Sequencing had likely introduced a cluster of highly shared sequence variants as an artifact.

60 Vbeta and 13 Jbeta primers were used in PCR. Clones were sequenced by immunoSEQ multiplex PCR, and TCRdb holds only the in-frame ones, with some missing. The table includes 150,000 or so clones, roughly 80% detected once. Sequences were obtained from PBMCs. This chain uses TRBV5-1 with TRBJ1-4; D perhaps matches TRBD1 (5 bases). This clonotype originated in a woman aged 25-40 years in good health and CMV-seronegative. The DNA for the CDR3 is TGCGCCAGCAGAATCACGGCAGGGAATGAAAAACTGTTTTTT. As protein: CASRITAGNEKLFF. Based on the CDR3 plus reference TRBV5-1 and TRBJ1-4, the full variable domain is KAGVTQTPRYLIKTRGQQVTLSCSPISGHRSVSWYQQTPGQGLQFLFEYFSETQRNKGNFPGRFSGRQFSNSRSEMNVSTLELGDSALYLCASRITAGNEKLFFGSGTQLSVL.